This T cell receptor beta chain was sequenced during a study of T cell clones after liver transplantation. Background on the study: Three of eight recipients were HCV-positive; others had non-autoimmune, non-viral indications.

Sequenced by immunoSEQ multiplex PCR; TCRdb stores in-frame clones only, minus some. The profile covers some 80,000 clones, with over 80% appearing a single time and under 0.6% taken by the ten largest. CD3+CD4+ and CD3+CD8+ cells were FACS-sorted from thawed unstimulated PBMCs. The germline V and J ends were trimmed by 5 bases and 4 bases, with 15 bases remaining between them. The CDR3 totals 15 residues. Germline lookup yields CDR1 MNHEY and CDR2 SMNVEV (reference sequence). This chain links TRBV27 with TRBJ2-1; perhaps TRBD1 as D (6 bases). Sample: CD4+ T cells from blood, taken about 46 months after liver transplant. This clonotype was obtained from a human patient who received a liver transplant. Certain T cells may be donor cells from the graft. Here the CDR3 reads CASSRAGDLYNEQFF. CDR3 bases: TGTGCCAGCAGTAGGGCAGGGGACCTATACAATGAGCAGTTCTTC.